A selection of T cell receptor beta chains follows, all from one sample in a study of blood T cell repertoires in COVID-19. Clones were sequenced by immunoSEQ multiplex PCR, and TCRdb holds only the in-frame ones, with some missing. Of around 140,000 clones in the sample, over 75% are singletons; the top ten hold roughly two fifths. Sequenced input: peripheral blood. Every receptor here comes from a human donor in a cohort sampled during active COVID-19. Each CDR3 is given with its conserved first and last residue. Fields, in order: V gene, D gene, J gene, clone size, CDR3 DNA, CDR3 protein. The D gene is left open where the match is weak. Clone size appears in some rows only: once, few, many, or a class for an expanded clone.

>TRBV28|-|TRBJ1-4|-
TGTGCCAGCAGCTCCCTTAGTGAAAAACTGTTTTTT
CASSSLSEKLFF
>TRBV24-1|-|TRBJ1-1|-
TGTGCCACCAGTGTAGCAGGGACTTCTGAAGCTTTCTTT
CATSVAGTSEAFF
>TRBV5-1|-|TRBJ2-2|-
TGCGCCAGCAGCTTTTCGAGCTGGGAGGACACCGGGGAGCTGTTTTTT
CASSFSSWEDTGELFF
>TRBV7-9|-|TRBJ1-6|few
TGTGCCAGCAGCCCTGGGGGCTTAAATTCACCCCTCCACTTT
CASSPGGLNSPLHF
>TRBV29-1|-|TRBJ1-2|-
TGCAGCGTTGGGATCACAGGGTTCTATGGCTACACCTTC
CSVGITGFYGYTF
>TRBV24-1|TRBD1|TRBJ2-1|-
TGTGCCACCAGTGACCCCGGGACAGTACATGCAAATGAGCAGTTCTTC
CATSDPGTVHANEQFF
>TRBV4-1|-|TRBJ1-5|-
TGCGCCAGCAGCCAAATCGTCGGTTACAATCAGCCCCAGCATTTT
CASSQIVGYNQPQHF
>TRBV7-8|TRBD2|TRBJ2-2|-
TGTGCCAGCAGCCCGACTAGCGGGAGGGTGGTGGGCGGGGAGCTGTTTTTT
CASSPTSGRVVGGELFF
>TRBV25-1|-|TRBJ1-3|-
TGTGCCAGCAGTGACCTCCGCTCTGGAAACACCATATATTTT
CASSDLRSGNTIYF
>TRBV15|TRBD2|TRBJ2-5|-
TGTGCCACCAGCAGAGATCGGGACGGGGGGTGGGAGACCCAGTACTTC
CATSRDRDGGWETQYF
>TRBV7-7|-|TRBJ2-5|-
TGTGCCAGCAGCTTAGGTCTCACAGGTAGACAAGAGACCCAGTACTTC
CASSLGLTGRQETQYF
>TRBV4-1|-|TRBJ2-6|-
TGCGCCAGCAGCCAAGATGCCCCGAGGTTCTCTGGGGCCAACGTCCTGACTTTC
CASSQDAPRFSGANVLTF
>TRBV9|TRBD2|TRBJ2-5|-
TGTGCCAGCAGCGCCAACCCCCGGGCGGGGGTAGAGACCCAGTACTTC
CASSANPRAGVETQYF
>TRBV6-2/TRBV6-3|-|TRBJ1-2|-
TGTGCCAGCAGTCCCTCGACAGGTCCCTATGGCTACACCTTC
CASSPSTGPYGYTF
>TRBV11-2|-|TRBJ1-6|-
TGTGCCAGCAGCTCTAGAACTACCCTCCACTTT
CASSSRTTLHF
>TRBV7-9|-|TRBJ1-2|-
TGTGCCAGCAGCCTACGACCTTCGGGTTACGCAGGGTATGGCTACACCTTC
CASSLRPSGYAGYGYTF
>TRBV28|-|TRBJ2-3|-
TGTGCCAGCAGTCTGGACAAGATTAGCACAGATACGCAGTATTTT
CASSLDKISTDTQYF